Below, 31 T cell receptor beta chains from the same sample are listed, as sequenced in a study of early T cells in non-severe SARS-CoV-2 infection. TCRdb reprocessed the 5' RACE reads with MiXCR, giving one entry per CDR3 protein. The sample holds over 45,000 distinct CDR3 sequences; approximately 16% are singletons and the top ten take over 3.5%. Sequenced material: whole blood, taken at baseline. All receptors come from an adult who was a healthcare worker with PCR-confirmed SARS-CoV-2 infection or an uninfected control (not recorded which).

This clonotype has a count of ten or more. DNA for the CDR3: TGTGCCAGCAGCTTAGTAGACAGTCCCGCCTACGAGCAGTACTTC. It is translated as CASSLVDSPAYEQYF. The chain combines TRBV11-1 with TRBJ2-7, with D perhaps matching TRBD1 (5 bases). In germline, CDR1 is SGHAT, CDR2 FQDESV (reference sequence). This CDR3 spans 15 amino acids. Trimming shortened V by 1 base and J by 2 bases, and 12 bases separated the two germline ends.

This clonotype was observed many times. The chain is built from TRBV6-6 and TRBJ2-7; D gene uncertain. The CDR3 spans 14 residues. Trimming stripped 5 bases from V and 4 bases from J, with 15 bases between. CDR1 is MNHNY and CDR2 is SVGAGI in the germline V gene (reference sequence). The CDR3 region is CASSHPLTRYEQYF. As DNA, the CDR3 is TGTGCCAGCAGTCACCCCTTGACCAGGTACGAGCAGTACTTC.

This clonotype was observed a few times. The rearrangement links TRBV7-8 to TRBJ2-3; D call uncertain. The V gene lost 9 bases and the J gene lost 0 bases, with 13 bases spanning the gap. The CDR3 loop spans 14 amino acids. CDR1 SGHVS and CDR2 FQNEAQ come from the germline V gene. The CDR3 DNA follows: TGTGCCAGTAGGGCCAGCCGTAGCACAGATACGCAGTATTTT. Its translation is CASRASRSTDTQYF. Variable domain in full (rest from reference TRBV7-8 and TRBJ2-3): GAGVSQSPRYKVAKRGQDVALRCDPISGHVSLFWYQQALGQGPEFLTYFQNEAQLDKSGLPSDRFFAERPEGSVSTLKIQRTQQEDSAVYLCASRASRSTDTQYFGPGTRLTVL.

Here the CDR3 DNA reads TGCGCCAGCAGCTTGAGACAGGGTGGTGGGAATGAAAAACTGTTTTTT. Residues: CASSLRQGGGNEKLFF. The chain employs TRBV5-1 and TRBJ1-4; 7 bases map to TRBD1. The CDR3 runs to 16 residues. Trimming at V came to 1 base and at J to 5 bases, leaving 8 bases not matched to a gene. CDR1 is SGHRS and CDR2 is YFSETQ in the germline V gene.

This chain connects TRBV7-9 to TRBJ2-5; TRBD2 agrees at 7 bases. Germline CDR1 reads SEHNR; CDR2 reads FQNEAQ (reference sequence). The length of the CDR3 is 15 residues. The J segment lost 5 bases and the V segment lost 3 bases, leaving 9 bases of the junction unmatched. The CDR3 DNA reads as TGTGCCAGCAGCTTCTGGACCGGGAGGTGGGAGACCCAGTACTTC. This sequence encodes CASSFWTGRWETQYF.

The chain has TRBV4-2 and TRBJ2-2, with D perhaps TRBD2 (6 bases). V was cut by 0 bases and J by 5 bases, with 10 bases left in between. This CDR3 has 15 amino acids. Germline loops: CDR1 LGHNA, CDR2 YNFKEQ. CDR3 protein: CASSQETSRTGELFF. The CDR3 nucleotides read TGTGCCAGCAGCCAAGAAACTAGCAGGACCGGGGAGCTGTTTTTT.

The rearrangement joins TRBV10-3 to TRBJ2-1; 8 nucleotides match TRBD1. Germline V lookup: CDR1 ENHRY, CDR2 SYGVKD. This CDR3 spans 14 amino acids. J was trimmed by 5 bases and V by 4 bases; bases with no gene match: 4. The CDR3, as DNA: TGTGCCATCAGTGGACAGGGGAATAACAATGAGCAGTTCTTC. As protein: CAISGQGNNNEQFF.

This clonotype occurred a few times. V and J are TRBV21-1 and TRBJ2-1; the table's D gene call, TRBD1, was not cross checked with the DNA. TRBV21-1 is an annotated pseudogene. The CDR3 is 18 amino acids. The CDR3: CASSKAGGSDYMYNEQFF. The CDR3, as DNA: TGTGCCAGCAGCAAAGCGGGGGGAAGCGACTATATGTACAATGAGCAGTTCTTC.

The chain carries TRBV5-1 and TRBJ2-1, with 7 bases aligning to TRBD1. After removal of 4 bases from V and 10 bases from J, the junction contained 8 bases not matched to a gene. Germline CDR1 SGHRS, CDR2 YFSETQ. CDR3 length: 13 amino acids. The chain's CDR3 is CASSTGQVEEQFF. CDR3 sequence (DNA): TGCGCCAGCAGCACAGGACAGGTCGAGGAGCAGTTCTTC.

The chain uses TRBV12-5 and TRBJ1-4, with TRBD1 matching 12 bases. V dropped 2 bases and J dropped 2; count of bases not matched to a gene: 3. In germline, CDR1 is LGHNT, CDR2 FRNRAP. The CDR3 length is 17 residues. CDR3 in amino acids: CASGLSGQGATNEKLFF. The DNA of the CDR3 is TGTGCTAGTGGTTTGTCGGGACAGGGGGCGACTAATGAAAAACTGTTTTTT.

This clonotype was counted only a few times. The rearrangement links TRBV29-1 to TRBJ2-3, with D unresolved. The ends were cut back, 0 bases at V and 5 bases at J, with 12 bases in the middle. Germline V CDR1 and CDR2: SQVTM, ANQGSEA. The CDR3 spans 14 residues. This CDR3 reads CSVEDSSWGDTQYF. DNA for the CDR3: TGCAGCGTTGAAGATAGTTCCTGGGGAGATACGCAGTATTTT.

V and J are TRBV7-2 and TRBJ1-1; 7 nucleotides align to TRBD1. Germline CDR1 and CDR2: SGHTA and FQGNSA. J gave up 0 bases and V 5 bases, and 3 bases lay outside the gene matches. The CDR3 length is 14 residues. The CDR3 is CASSRDRVNTEAFF. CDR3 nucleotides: TGTGCCAGCAGCCGAGACAGGGTGAACACTGAAGCTTTCTTT.

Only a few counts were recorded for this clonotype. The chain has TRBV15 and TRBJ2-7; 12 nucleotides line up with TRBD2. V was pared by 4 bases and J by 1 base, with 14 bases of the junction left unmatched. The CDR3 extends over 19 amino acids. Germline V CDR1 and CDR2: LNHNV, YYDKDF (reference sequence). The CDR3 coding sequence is TGTGCCACCAGCATTACTCCTCGGCGACTAGCGGGAGCATCCTACGAGCAGTACTTC. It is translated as CATSITPRRLAGASYEQYF.

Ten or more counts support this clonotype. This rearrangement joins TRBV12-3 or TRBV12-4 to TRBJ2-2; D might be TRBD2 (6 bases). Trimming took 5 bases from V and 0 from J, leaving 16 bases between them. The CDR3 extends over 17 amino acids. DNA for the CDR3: TGTGCCAGCAGTAGGCGCCCTCGCGGGGCGAACACCGGGGAGCTGTTTTTT. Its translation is CASSRRPRGANTGELFF.

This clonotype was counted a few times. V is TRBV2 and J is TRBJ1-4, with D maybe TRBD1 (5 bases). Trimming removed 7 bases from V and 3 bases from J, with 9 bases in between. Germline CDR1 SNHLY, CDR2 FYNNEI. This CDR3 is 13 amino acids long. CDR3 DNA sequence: TGTGCCAGCACGGGACTCTCTAATGAAAAACTGTTTTTT. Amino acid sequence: CASTGLSNEKLFF.

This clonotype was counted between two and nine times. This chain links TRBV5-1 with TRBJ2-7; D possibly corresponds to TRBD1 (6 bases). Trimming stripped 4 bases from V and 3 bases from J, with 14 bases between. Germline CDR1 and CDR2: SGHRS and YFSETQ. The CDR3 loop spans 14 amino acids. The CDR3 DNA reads TGCGCCAGCAGCCGGACAGAGAGCGGCTACGAGCAGTACTTC. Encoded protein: CASSRTESGYEQYF.

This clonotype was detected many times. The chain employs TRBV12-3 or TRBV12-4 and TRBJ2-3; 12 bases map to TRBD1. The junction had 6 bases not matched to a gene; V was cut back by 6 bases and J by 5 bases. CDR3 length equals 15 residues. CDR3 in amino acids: CASRPGTGGRDTQYF. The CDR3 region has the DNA TGTGCCAGCAGGCCCGGGACAGGGGGCAGAGATACGCAGTATTTT.

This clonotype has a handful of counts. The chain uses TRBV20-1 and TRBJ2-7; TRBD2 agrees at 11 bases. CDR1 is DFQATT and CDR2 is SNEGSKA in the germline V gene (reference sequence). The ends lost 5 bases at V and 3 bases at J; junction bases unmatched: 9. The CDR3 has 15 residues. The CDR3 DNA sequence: TGCAGTGCTCCCACCCGACTAGCGGGAAGCTACGAGCAGTACTTC. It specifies CSAPTRLAGSYEQYF.

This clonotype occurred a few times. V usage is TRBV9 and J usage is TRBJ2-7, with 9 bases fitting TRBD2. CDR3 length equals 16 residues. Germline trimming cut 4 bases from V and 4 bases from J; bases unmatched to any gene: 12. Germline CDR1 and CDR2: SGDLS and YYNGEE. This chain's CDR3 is CASSPLSGTSTYEQYF. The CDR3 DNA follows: TGTGCCAGCAGCCCCCTGTCCGGGACTAGCACGTACGAGCAGTACTTC.

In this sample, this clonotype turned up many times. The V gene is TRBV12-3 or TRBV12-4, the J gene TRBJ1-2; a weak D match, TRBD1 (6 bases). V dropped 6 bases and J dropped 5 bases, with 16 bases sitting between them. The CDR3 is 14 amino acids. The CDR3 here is CASSPTDSTYGYTF. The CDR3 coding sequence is TGTGCCAGCAGCCCCACGGACAGTACATATGGCTACACCTTC.

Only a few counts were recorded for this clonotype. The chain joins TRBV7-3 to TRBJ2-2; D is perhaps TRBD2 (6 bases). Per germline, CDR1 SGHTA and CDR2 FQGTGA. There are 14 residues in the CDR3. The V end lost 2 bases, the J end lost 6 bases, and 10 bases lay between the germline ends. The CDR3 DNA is TGTGCCAGCAGCTTAGCGGGATCCGCCGGGGAGCTGTTTTTT. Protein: CASSLAGSAGELFF.

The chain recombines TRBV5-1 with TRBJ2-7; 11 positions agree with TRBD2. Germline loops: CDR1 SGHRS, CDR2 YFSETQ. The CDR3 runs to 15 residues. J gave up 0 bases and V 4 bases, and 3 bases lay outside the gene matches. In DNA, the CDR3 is TGCGCCAGCAGCCCTACTAGCGGGAGCTCCTACGAGCAGTACTTC. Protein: CASSPTSGSSYEQYF.

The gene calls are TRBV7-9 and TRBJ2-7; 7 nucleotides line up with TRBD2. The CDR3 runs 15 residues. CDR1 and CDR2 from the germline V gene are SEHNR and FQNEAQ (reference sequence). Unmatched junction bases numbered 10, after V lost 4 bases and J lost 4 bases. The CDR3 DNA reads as TGTGCCAGCAGCTCCGGCGCTAGCGGCCAGTACGAGCAGTACTTC. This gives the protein CASSSGASGQYEQYF.

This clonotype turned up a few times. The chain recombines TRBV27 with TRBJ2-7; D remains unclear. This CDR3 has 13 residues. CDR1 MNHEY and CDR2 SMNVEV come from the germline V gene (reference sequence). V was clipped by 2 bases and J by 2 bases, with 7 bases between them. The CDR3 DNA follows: TGTGCCAGCAGTTTAGCGACGACCTACGAGCAGTACTTC. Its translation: CASSLATTYEQYF.

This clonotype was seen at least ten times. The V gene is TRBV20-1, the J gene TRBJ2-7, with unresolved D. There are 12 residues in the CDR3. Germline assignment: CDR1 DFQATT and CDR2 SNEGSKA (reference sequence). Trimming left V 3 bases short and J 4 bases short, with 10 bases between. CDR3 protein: CSASGQLYEQYF. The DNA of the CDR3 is TGCAGTGCTAGTGGTCAGCTGTACGAGCAGTACTTC.

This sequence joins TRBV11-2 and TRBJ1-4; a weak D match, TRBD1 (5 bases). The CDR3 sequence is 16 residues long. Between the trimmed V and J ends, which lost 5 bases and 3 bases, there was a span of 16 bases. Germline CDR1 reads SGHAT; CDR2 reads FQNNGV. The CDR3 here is CASSPTGARANEKLFF. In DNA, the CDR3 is TGTGCCAGCAGCCCTACCGGGGCCCGGGCTAATGAAAAACTGTTTTTT. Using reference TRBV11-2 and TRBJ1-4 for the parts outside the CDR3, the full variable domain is EAGVAQSPRYKIIEKRQSVAFWCNPISGHATLYWYQQILGQGPKLLIQFQNNGVVDDSQLPKDRFSAERLKGVDSTLKIQPAKLEDSAVYLCASSPTGARANEKLFFGSGTQLSVL.

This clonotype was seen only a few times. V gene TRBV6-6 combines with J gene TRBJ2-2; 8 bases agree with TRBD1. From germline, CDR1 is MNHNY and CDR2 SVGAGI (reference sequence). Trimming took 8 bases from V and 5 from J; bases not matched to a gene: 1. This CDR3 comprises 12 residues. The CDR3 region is CASGQGTGELFF. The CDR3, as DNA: TGTGCCAGCGGACAGGGTACCGGGGAGCTGTTTTTT.

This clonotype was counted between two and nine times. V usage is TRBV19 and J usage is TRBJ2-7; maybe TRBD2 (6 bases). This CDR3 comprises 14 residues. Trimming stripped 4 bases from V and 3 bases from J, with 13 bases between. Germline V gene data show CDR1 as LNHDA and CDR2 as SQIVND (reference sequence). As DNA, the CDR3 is TGTGCCAGTAGTAGACCGGGACTCAACTACGAGCAGTACTTC. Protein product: CASSRPGLNYEQYF.

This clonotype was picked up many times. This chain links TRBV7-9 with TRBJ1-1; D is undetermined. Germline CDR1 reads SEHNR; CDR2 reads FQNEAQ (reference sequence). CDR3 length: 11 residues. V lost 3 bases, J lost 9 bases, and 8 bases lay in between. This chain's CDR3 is CASSFRQKAFF. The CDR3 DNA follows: TGTGCCAGCAGCTTTAGACAAAAAGCTTTCTTT.

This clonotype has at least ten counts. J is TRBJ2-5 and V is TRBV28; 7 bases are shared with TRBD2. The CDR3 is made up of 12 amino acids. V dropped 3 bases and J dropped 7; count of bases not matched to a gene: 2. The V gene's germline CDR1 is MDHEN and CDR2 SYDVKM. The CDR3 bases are TGTGCCAGCAGTTTCTGGGGGGGGACCCAGTACTTC. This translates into CASSFWGGTQYF.

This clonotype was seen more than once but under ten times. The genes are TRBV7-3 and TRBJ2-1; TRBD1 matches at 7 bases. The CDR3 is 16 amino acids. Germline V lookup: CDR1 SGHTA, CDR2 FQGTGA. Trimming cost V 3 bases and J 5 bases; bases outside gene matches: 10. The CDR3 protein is CASSLRGPLADNEQFF. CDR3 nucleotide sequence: TGTGCCAGCAGCTTGAGGGGGCCGTTAGCCGACAATGAGCAGTTCTTC.